Detailed here is one TCR beta chain. Its matching antigen is unknown. Individual cDNA molecules were tagged with unique molecular identifiers, the study reported. MiXCR, applied by TCRdb to the 5' RACE reads, yields one record per CDR3 protein. The repertoire has 37,000 or so distinct CDR3 sequences, 4.5% to 5% of them found once; the top ten carry 4.8%. The source of the sample is a study of early T cells in non-severe SARS-CoV-2 infection. Whole-study context: Alpha and beta chains were unpaired, from unsorted whole-blood bulk RNA.

The CDR3 covers 12 residues. V was trimmed by 3 bases and J by 6 bases, leaving 9 bases between them. Germline V gene sequence: CDR1 DFQATT, CDR2 SNEGSKA (reference sequence). General observations from the study: Private and CD4 specificities were missed by VDJdb matching, skewed to anti-spike CD8.

This clonotype originated in an adult who was a healthcare worker with PCR-confirmed SARS-CoV-2 infection or an uninfected control (not recorded which). Sample: whole blood. J is TRBJ1-3 and V is TRBV20-1, with D perhaps TRBD1 (5 bases). CDR3 nucleotide sequence: TGCAGTGCTAGGGCAGGGTCAAACACCATATATTTT. It codes for CSARAGSNTIYF.